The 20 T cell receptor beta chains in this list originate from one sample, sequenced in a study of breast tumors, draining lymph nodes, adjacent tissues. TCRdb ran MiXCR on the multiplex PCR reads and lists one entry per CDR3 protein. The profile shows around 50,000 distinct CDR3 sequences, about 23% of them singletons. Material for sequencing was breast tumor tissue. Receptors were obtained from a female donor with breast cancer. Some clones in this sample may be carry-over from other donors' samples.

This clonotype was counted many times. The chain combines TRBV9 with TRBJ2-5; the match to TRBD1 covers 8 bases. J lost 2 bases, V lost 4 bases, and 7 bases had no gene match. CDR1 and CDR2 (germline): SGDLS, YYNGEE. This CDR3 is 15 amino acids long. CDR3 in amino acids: CASSTTGTGQETQYF. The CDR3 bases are TGTGCCAGCAGCACCACCGGGACAGGTCAAGAGACCCAGTACTTC.

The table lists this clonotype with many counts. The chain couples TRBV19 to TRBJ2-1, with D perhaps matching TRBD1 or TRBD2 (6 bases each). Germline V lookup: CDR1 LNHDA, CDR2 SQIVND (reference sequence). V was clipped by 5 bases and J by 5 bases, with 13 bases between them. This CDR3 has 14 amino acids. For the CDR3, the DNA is TGTGCCAGTAGTTGGGGGGCGACAGACAATGAGCAGTTCTTC. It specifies CASSWGATDNEQFF.

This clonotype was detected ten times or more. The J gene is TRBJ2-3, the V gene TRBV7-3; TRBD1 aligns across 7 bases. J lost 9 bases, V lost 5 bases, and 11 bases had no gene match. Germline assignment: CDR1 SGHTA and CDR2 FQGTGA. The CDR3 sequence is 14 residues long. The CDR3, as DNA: TGTGCCAGCAGCGTCAACGACAGGGCTGCGACGCAGTATTTT. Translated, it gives CASSVNDRAATQYF.

The CDR3 protein is CASSHRLAAGELFF. CDR3 DNA: TGCGCCAGCAGTCACAGACTAGCAGCGGGGGAGCTGTTTTTT. V usage is TRBV4-1 and J usage is TRBJ2-2, with 7 bases identical to TRBD2. This CDR3 has 14 amino acids. J was trimmed by 8 bases and V by 6 bases; bases with no gene match: 9. CDR1 and CDR2 (germline): MGHRA, YSYEKL.

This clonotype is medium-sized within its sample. The CDR3 spells CASSLAGAHYEQYF. The CDR3 region has the DNA TGTGCCAGCAGCTTAGCAGGGGCCCACTACGAGCAGTACTTC. This chain joins TRBV7-8 and TRBJ2-7, with a tentative D call TRBD1 (5 bases). CDR1 is SGHVS, CDR2 FQNEAQ, per germline. The CDR3 loop spans 14 amino acids. With 0 bases removed from V and 3 bases from J, the gap between germline ends came to 9 bases.

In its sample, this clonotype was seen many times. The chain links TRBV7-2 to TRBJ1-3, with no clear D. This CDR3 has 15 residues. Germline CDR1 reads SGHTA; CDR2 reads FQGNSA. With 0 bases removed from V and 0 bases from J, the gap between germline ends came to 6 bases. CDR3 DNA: TGTGCCAGCAGCTTAGCGCCCGGCTCTGGAAACACCATATATTTT. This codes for CASSLAPGSGNTIYF.

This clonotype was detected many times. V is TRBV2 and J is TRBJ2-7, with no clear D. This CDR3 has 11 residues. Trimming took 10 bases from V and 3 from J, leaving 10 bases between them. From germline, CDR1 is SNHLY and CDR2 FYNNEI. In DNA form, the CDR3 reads TGTGCCACCTTGGACGGCTACGAGCAGTACTTC. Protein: CATLDGYEQYF.

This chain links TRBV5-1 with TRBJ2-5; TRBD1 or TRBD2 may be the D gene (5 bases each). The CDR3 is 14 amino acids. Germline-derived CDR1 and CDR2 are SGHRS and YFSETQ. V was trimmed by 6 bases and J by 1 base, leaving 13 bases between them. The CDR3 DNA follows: TGCGCCAGCAAGCGAGGGGCCCCCCAAGAGACCCAGTACTTC. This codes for CASKRGAPQETQYF.

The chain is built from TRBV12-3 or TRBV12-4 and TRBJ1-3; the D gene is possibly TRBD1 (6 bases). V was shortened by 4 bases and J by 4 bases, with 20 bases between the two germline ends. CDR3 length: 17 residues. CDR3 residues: CASSSTGSVLRGNTIYF. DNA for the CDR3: TGTGCCAGCAGTTCGACAGGCTCTGTACTCCGGGGAAACACCATATATTTT.

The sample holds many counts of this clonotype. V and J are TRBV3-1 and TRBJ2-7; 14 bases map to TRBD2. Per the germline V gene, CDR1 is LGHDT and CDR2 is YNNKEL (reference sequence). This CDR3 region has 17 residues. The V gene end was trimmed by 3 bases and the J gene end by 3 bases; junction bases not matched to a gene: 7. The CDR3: CASSHPLGTSGSYEQYF. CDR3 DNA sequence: TGTGCCAGCAGCCACCCCCTGGGGACTAGCGGGAGCTACGAGCAGTACTTC.

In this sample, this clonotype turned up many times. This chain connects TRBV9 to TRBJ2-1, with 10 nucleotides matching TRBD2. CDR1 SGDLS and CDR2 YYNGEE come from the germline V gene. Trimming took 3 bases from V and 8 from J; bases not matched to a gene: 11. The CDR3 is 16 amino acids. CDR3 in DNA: TGTGCCAGCAGCGCCGAAGTAGCTAGCGGGAGTCATGAGCAGTTCTTC. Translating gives CASSAEVASGSHEQFF. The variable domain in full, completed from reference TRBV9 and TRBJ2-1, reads DSGVTQTPKHLITATGQRVTLRCSPRSGDLSVYWYQQSLDQGLQFLIQYYNGEERAKGNILERFSAQQFPDLHSELNLSSLELGDSALYFCASSAEVASGSHEQFFGPGTRLTVL.

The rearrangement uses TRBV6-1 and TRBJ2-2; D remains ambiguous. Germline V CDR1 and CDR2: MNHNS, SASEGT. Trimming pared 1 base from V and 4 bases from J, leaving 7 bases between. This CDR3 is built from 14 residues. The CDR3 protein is CASSEGWGTGELFF. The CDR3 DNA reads TGTGCCAGCAGTGAAGGTTGGGGCACCGGGGAGCTGTTTTTT.

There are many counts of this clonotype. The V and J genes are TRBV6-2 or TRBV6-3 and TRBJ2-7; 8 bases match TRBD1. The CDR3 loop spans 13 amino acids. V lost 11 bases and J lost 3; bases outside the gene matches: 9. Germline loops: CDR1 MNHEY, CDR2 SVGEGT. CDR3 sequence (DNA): TGTGCCGCAGGGGGCCCGGCGGGCTACGAGCAGTACTTC. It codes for CAAGGPAGYEQYF.

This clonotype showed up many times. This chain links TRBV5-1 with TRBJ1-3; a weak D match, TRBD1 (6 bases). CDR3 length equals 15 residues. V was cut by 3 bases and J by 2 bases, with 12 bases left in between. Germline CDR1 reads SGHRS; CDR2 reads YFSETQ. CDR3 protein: CASSSTGVAGNTIYF. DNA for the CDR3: TGCGCCAGCAGCTCGACAGGAGTCGCTGGAAACACCATATATTTT.

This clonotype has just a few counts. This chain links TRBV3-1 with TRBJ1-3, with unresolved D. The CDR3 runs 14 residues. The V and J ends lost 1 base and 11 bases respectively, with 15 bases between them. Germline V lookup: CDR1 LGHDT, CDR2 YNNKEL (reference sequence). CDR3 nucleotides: TGTGCCAGCAGCCAAGGGACTCATGGGCTTCCCATATATTTT. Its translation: CASSQGTHGLPIYF.

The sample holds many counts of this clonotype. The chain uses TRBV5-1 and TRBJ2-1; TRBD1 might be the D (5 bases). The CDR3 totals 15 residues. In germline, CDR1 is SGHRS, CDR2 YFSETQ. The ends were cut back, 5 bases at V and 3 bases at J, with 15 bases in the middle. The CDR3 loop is CASRARSQGYNEQFF. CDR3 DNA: TGCGCCAGCAGGGCGAGATCCCAGGGCTACAATGAGCAGTTCTTC. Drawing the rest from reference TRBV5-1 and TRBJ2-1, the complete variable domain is KAGVTQTPRYLIKTRGQQVTLSCSPISGHRSVSWYQQTPGQGLQFLFEYFSETQRNKGNFPGRFSGRQFSNSRSEMNVSTLELGDSALYLCASRARSQGYNEQFFGPGTRLTVL.

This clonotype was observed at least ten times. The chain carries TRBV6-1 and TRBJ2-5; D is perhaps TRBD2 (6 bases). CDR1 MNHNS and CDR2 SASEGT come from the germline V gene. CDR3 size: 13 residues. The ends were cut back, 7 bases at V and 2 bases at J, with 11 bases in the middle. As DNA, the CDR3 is TGTGCCAGCACCAAGGCGGGGCAAGAGACCCAGTACTTC. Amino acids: CASTKAGQETQYF.

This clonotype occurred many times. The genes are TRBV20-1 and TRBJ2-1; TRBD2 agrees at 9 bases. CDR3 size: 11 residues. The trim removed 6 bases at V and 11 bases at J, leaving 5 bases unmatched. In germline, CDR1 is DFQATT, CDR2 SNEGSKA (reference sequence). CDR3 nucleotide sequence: TGCAGTGCAACCGGGACTAGCCAGCAGTTCTTC. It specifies CSATGTSQQFF.

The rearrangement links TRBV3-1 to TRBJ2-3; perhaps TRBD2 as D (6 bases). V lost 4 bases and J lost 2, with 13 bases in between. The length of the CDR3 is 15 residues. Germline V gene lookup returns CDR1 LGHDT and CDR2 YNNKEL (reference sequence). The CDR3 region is CASSLGTGYTDTQYF. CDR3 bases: TGTGCCAGCAGCCTCGGGACTGGCTACACAGATACGCAGTATTTT.

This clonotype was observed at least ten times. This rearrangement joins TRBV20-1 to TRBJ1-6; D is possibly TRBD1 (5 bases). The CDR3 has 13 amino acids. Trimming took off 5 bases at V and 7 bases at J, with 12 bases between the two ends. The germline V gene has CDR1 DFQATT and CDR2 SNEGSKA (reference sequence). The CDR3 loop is CSAAGTLNSPLHF. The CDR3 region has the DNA TGCAGTGCTGCCGGGACCCTAAATTCACCCCTCCACTTT.